This is a list of T cell receptor beta chains from one sample in a study of shared clonotypes between healthy human individuals. Measured with immunoSEQ multiplex PCR; TCRdb has only the in-frame clones, and not every one. This sample has roughly 1,100,000 clones; 65% to 80% occur once, and the top ten carry 1.4% to 1.5%. Sequencing input: memory CD4+ T cells sorted from blood. The receptors were gathered from a man aged 18 to 30 in good health. Both conserved end residues are part of each CDR3. A D gene is named only where the DNA matches it firmly. Only some rows state a clone size, as once, few, many or a class for expanded clones.

TRBJ2-7 | NA | TRBD2 | TRBV7-2 | CASSLLLAGAYEQYF | TGTGCCAGCAGCTTATTATTAGCGGGGGCCTACGAGCAGTACTTC
TRBJ1-1 | NA | NA | TRBV7-8 | CASSFSEMNTEAFF | TGTGCCAGCAGCTTTTCAGAAATGAACACTGAAGCTTTCTTT
TRBJ1-6 | NA | NA | TRBV7-2 | CASSLQGDNSPLHF | TGTGCCAGCAGCTTACAGGGTGATAATTCACCCCTCCACTTT
TRBJ1-6 | NA | NA | TRBV30 | CAWSHRETYNSPLHF | TGTGCCTGGAGTCACAGGGAAACCTATAATTCACCCCTCCACTTT
TRBJ1-6 | NA | NA | TRBV4-3 | CASSSSRVPYNSPLHF | TGCGCCAGCAGCTCTTCACGGGTTCCCTATAATTCACCCCTCCACTTT
TRBJ1-1 | NA | NA | TRBV18 | CASSPPKGEAFF | TGTGCCAGCTCACCACCAAAGGGAGAAGCTTTCTTT
TRBJ2-2 | NA | NA | TRBV18 | CASSPTLSGELFF | TGTGCCAGCTCACCGACCCTCTCCGGGGAGCTGTTTTTT
TRBJ1-4 | NA | NA | TRBV5-1 | CASSLEGGKNEKLFF | TGCGCCAGCAGCTTGGAAGGAGGGAAGAATGAAAAACTGTTTTTT
TRBJ1-4 | NA | NA | TRBV5-6 | CASSKGDREKLFF | TGTGCCAGCAGCAAAGGGGATCGAGAAAAACTGTTTTTT
TRBJ2-1 | NA | NA | TRBV18 | CASSPFRSSYNEQFF | TGTGCCAGCTCACCATTCCGCAGCTCCTACAATGAGCAGTTCTTC
TRBJ1-3 | NA | NA | TRBV9 | CASSVGLELSGNTIYF | TGTGCCAGCAGCGTAGGCTTGGAGCTCTCTGGAAACACCATATATTTT
TRBJ2-6 | NA | TRBD1 | TRBV2 | CASSEDRFSGANVLTF | TGTGCCAGCAGTGAGGACAGGTTCTCTGGGGCCAACGTCCTGACTTTC
TRBJ1-3 | NA | NA | TRBV4-2 | CASSQEEGAGNTIYF | TGTGCCAGCAGCCAAGAGGAGGGGGCTGGAAACACCATATATTTT
TRBJ2-1 | NA | TRBD2 | TRBV10-3 | CAIRLAGESEQFF | TGTGCCATTCGACTAGCGGGAGAAAGTGAGCAGTTCTTC
TRBJ2-1 | NA | NA | TRBV6-6 | CASGVNEQFF | TGTGCCAGCGGGGTAAATGAGCAGTTCTTC
TRBJ2-5 | NA | NA | TRBV7-3 | CASSLSPGTQETQYF | TGTGCCAGCAGCTTAAGCCCCGGGACACAAGAGACCCAGTACTTC
TRBJ1-4 | NA | NA | TRBV5-4 | CASSLSSLGGTNEKLFF | TGTGCCAGCAGCTTGTCGTCTCTCGGGGGGACTAATGAAAAACTGTTTTTT
TRBJ1-2 | NA | TRBD1 | TRBV9 | CASSTPEGGRGGYTF | TGTGCCAGCAGCACCCCCGAAGGGGGCAGGGGTGGCTACACCTTC
TRBJ2-3 | NA | TRBD2 | TRBV2 | CASSQGLERVVTQYF | TGTGCCAGCAGTCAGGGACTAGAGAGAGTCGTTACGCAGTATTTT
TRBJ2-5 | NA | NA | TRBV5-1 | CASSLWERAQETQYF | TGCGCCAGCAGCTTGTGGGAGCGGGCGCAAGAGACCCAGTACTTC
TRBJ1-5 | NA | NA | TRBV10-3 | CAIKAEGLSQPQHF | TGTGCCATCAAGGCGGAAGGGTTAAGTCAGCCCCAGCATTTT
TRBJ2-5 | NA | NA | TRBV18 | CASSASGWETQYF | TGTGCCAGCTCAGCCTCCGGGTGGGAGACCCAGTACTTC
TRBJ2-1 | once | TRBD1 | TRBV5-5 | CASSRTGNEQFF | TGTGCCAGCAGCCGGACAGGCAATGAGCAGTTCTTC
TRBJ2-3 | NA | TRBD2 | TRBV7-2 | CASSVSGREDTQYF | TGTGCCAGCAGCGTTAGCGGGAGGGAAGATACGCAGTATTTT
TRBJ1-1 | few | NA | TRBV6-5 | CASSPRGAMNTEAFF | TGTGCCAGCAGCCCCCGGGGCGCGATGAACACTGAAGCTTTCTTT
TRBJ1-5 | NA | NA | TRBV10-1 | CASSAGSNQPQHF | TGCGCCAGCAGTGCCGGTAGCAATCAGCCCCAGCATTTT
TRBJ2-3 | once | NA | TRBV7-2 | CASSLAAGVTDTQYF | TGTGCCAGCAGCTTAGCGGCAGGGGTAACAGATACGCAGTATTTT
TRBJ2-7 | NA | NA | TRBV7-6 | CASSLVQGGYEQYF | TGTGCCAGCAGCTTAGTACAGGGTGGGTACGAGCAGTACTTC
TRBJ1-5 | NA | TRBD1 | TRBV12-5 | CASGLGPGQGSNQPQHF | TGTGCTAGTGGTTTGGGGCCGGGACAGGGGTCGAATCAGCCCCAGCATTTT
TRBJ1-1 | NA | TRBD1 | TRBV14 | CASSHSGGDTEAFF | TGTGCCAGCAGCCACTCAGGGGGCGACACTGAAGCTTTCTTT
TRBJ1-6 | once | NA | TRBV28 | CASSLVSSYNSPLHF | TGTGCCAGCAGTTTAGTGAGCTCCTATAATTCACCCCTCCACTTT
TRBJ2-2 | NA | TRBD2 | TRBV28 | CASRPPPGAGGPGGELFF | TGTGCCAGCAGACCCCCCCCGGGAGCGGGGGGGCCGGGCGGGGAGCTGTTTTTT
TRBJ1-1 | NA | NA | TRBV6-1 | CASSLPTGTEAFF | TGTGCCAGCAGCCTCCCTACGGGCACTGAAGCTTTCTTT
TRBJ2-5 | NA | NA | TRBV7-2 | CASSLTETQYF | TGTGCCAGCAGCTTAACCGAGACCCAGTACTTC
TRBJ1-4 | once | NA | TRBV4-2 | CASSQDGGGGEKLFF | TGTGCCAGCAGCCAAGACGGGGGGGGAGGTGAAAAACTGTTTTTT
TRBJ2-2 | few | NA | TRBV6-5 | CASIGQGFTGELFF | TGTGCCAGCATCGGGCAGGGGTTCACCGGGGAGCTGTTTTTT
TRBJ1-1 | NA | NA | TRBV30 | CAWTRMNTEAFF | TGTGCCTGGACCCGTATGAACACTGAAGCTTTCTTT
TRBJ1-2 | NA | TRBD1 | TRBV6-6 | CASSARGRTGGYTF | TGTGCCAGCAGTGCCCGGGGGAGGACAGGTGGCTACACCTTC
TRBJ2-6 | NA | NA | TRBV5-5 | CASSLDISVSGANVLTF | TGTGCCAGCAGCTTGGACATTTCGGTCTCTGGGGCCAACGTCCTGACTTTC
TRBJ1-6 | few | NA | TRBV2 | CASMKTGFNSPLHF | TGTGCCAGCATGAAAACAGGGTTCAATTCACCCCTCCACTTT
TRBJ2-7 | NA | NA | TRBV11-2 | CASSLDSDSVQYF | TGTGCCAGCAGCTTGGACAGCGACTCAGTGCAGTACTTC
TRBJ2-7 | NA | NA | TRBV30 | CAWREKGGYEQYF | TGTGCCTGGAGGGAAAAAGGGGGCTACGAGCAGTACTTC
TRBJ1-2 | many | NA | TRBV9 | CASSSQGHGNYGYTF | TGTGCCAGCAGCTCACAGGGTCACGGTAACTATGGCTACACCTTC
TRBJ2-3 | NA | NA | TRBV6-5 | CASSPMGGPTDTQYF | TGTGCCAGCAGTCCGATGGGTGGTCCCACAGATACGCAGTATTTT
TRBJ2-3 | NA | NA | TRBV5-1 | CASSSTAAETDTQYF | TGCGCCAGCAGCTCCACAGCAGCAGAGACAGATACGCAGTATTTT